A single sample is the source of the 28 T cell receptor beta chains below, sequenced in a study of cytomegalovirus exposure and HLA in healthy donors. PCR amplification relied on 60 Vbeta primers (plus 13 Jbeta primers). TCRdb keeps only in-frame clones here, not all; method: immunoSEQ multiplex PCR. This table has about 130,000 clones, about four fifths appearing once. Material for sequencing was PBMCs. These receptors originate from a woman between 35 and 50 years old in good health and CMV-seronegative.

This clone was observed a few times. The CDR3 DNA sequence: TGTGCCAGCAGCTTGACTAGCGGGGGGGCAAGGACAGATACGCAGTATTTT. Its translation is CASSLTSGGARTDTQYF. The gene calls are TRBV5-5 and TRBJ2-3, with 13 bases lining up with TRBD2. V lost 1 base to trimming and J lost 3 bases; unmatched junction nucleotides: 5. There are 17 residues in the CDR3. Per germline, CDR1 SGHKS and CDR2 YYEKEE (reference sequence).

As concerns this clone: Additional DNA sequences in this sample encode the identical CDR3. This rearrangement joins TRBV2 to TRBJ1-5, with a weak D call TRBD1 (5 bases). The germline V gene has CDR1 SNHLY and CDR2 FYNNEI. CDR3 size: 14 residues. V lost 4 bases and J 4 bases, leaving 11 bases between the germline ends. The CDR3 DNA is TGTGCCAGCAGTGGGGGTCGGGGGAATCAGCCCCAGCATTTT. Translating gives CASSGGRGNQPQHF.

V gene TRBV4-1 combines with J gene TRBJ2-1; 15 nucleotides match TRBD2. The CDR3 is 22 amino acids. CDR1 is MGHRA, CDR2 YSYEKL, per germline. V lost 3 bases and J lost 0; bases outside the gene matches: 15. CDR3 DNA sequence: TGCGCCAGCAGCCAGCTAGGACTAGCGGGAGGGCCTGGGTTGAGCTCCTACAATGAGCAGTTCTTC. The encoded protein is CASSQLGLAGGPGLSSYNEQFF.

The chain carries TRBV12-5 and TRBJ2-7, with a weak D call TRBD2 (5 bases). Germline loops: CDR1 LGHNT, CDR2 FRNRAP. V dropped 3 bases and J dropped 0 bases, with 12 bases sitting between them. The CDR3 totals 15 residues. This chain's CDR3 is CASGFEGLSSYEQYF. DNA for the CDR3: TGTGCTAGTGGTTTTGAGGGCCTTAGCTCCTACGAGCAGTACTTC.

This clone was seen a handful of times. V is TRBV2 and J is TRBJ1-3; a possible D gene is TRBD1 (5 bases). In germline, CDR1 is SNHLY, CDR2 FYNNEI. The V and J ends lost 5 bases and 0 bases respectively, with 20 bases between them. The CDR3 has 18 residues. The CDR3 DNA sequence: TGTGCCAGCAGTTCCTGGAGGGGAGTCCATAACTCTGGAAACACCATATATTTT. It translates to CASSSWRGVHNSGNTIYF.

The chain couples TRBV5-1 to TRBJ1-1; 9 nucleotides agree with TRBD1. Germline V gene sequence: CDR1 SGHRS, CDR2 YFSETQ. V lost 7 bases and J lost 1; bases outside the gene matches: 5. The CDR3 is made up of 14 amino acids. In DNA form, the CDR3 reads TGCGCCAGCGACAGGGGGTCGGGGAACACTGAAGCTTTCTTT. Protein product: CASDRGSGNTEAFF.

This chain links TRBV7-3 with TRBJ2-7; 11 nucleotides align to TRBD2. Germline CDR1 is SGHTA and CDR2 is FQGTGA. The CDR3 runs 18 residues. J was trimmed by 3 bases and V by 5 bases; bases with no gene match: 15. CDR3 nucleotide sequence: TGTGCCAGCAGCCTTCAGGGGCCCAATAGCGGGAGGGACTACGAGCAGTACTTC. The encoded protein is CASSLQGPNSGRDYEQYF.

The gene calls are TRBV28 and TRBJ1-4, with 10 bases that match TRBD1. The CDR3 runs 15 residues. J lost 3 bases, V lost 7 bases, and 5 bases had no gene match. Germline values: CDR1 MDHEN, CDR2 SYDVKM. CDR3 sequence: CASTRTGGANEKLFF. The CDR3 region has the DNA TGTGCCAGCACGAGGACAGGGGGGGCTAATGAAAAACTGTTTTTT.

V and J are TRBV18 and TRBJ2-7; possible D gene TRBD1, 6 bases. Germline loops: CDR1 KGHSH, CDR2 LQKENI. Trimming cost V 4 bases and J 0 bases, with 13 bases left between them. The CDR3 covers 15 residues. DNA for the CDR3: TGTGCCAGCTCACAAGAGACAGGCTACTCCTACGAGCAGTACTTC. This translates into CASSQETGYSYEQYF.

This chain links TRBV5-1 with TRBJ1-2, with 8 bases fitting TRBD1. Germline-derived CDR1 and CDR2 are SGHRS and YFSETQ. The CDR3 totals 16 residues. The J segment lost 0 bases and the V segment lost 0 bases, leaving 4 bases of the junction unmatched. The CDR3 protein is CASSLGKDRANYGYTF. Here the CDR3 DNA reads TGCGCCAGCAGCTTGGGGAAGGACAGGGCTAACTATGGCTACACCTTC. The entire variable domain, with the rest obtained from reference TRBV5-1 and TRBJ1-2, is as follows: KAGVTQTPRYLIKTRGQQVTLSCSPISGHRSVSWYQQTPGQGLQFLFEYFSETQRNKGNFPGRFSGRQFSNSRSEMNVSTLELGDSALYLCASSLGKDRANYGYTFGSGTRLTVV.

This chain connects TRBV18 to TRBJ1-2; 7 bases are a match to TRBD1. The CDR3 spans 13 residues. CDR1 is KGHSH, CDR2 LQKENI, per germline. J was trimmed by 2 bases and V by 3 bases; bases with no gene match: 0. CDR3 sequence (DNA): TGTGCCAGCTCACCGGGACAGAACTATGGCTACACCTTC. It codes for CASSPGQNYGYTF.

The CDR3 nucleotides read TGTGCCAGCAGCTTCCCCATTCGCGGGAGCTCCTACAATGAGCAGTTCTTC. Its translation is CASSFPIRGSSYNEQFF. This chain links TRBV7-8 with TRBJ2-1; 7 nucleotides agree with TRBD2. Germline V gene sequence: CDR1 SGHVS, CDR2 FQNEAQ. This CDR3 contains 17 residues. V shed 3 bases, J shed 0 bases, and the junction held 8 bases outside the gene matches.

The chain combines TRBV7-9 with TRBJ2-1; D gene ambiguous. Germline V CDR1 and CDR2: SEHNR, FQNEAQ (reference sequence). V was cut by 1 base and J by 7 bases, with 8 bases left in between. CDR3 size: 13 residues. The CDR3 reads CASSLVDGNEQFF. The CDR3 nucleotides are TGTGCCAGCAGCTTAGTCGACGGGAATGAGCAGTTCTTC.

CDR3 protein: CASSSGLPDTQYF. CDR3 coding DNA: TGTGCCAGCAGCTCCGGACTACCAGATACGCAGTATTTT. V usage is TRBV7-3 and J usage is TRBJ2-3, with a weak D call TRBD2 (6 bases). The V gene lost 4 bases and the J gene lost 4 bases, with 9 bases spanning the gap. The CDR3 totals 13 residues. Germline values: CDR1 SGHTA, CDR2 FQGTGA.

This chain joins TRBV7-9 and TRBJ2-1, with 10 nucleotides matching TRBD1. Unmatched junction bases numbered 6, after V lost 4 bases and J lost 3 bases. Germline CDR1 SEHNR, CDR2 FQNEAQ (reference sequence). The CDR3 spans 16 residues. CDR3 loop: CASSSLTGGGYNEQFF. For the CDR3, the DNA is TGTGCCAGCAGCTCTCTGACAGGGGGCGGCTACAATGAGCAGTTCTTC.

This clone was detected a few times. CDR3 sequence: CASSLVAGGLNEQFF. CDR3 DNA: TGTGCCAGCAGCTTAGTAGCGGGGGGGCTCAATGAGCAGTTCTTC. The chain uses TRBV7-9 and TRBJ2-1; 11 bases are shared with TRBD2. Trimming removed 1 base from V and 6 bases from J; junction bases left unmatched: 2. The CDR3 is 15 amino acids. In germline, CDR1 is SEHNR, CDR2 FQNEAQ (reference sequence).

This sequence joins TRBV5-1 and TRBJ1-1; D remains unclear. This CDR3 contains 14 residues. Germline CDR1 reads SGHRS; CDR2 reads YFSETQ. Trimming cost V 0 bases and J 4 bases, with 10 bases left between them. CDR3 coding DNA: TGCGCCAGCAGCTTGGACGGAGCGGTCACTGAAGCTTTCTTT. It encodes CASSLDGAVTEAFF.

The chain recombines TRBV7-2 with TRBJ2-3; 9 bases are shared with TRBD2. With V trimmed by 5 bases and J by 1 base, 7 bases remained unmatched. The CDR3 spans 16 residues. Germline CDR1 is SGHTA and CDR2 is FQGNSA. The CDR3 coding sequence is TGTGCCAGCAGCGCTTGGGGACTAGCAGGCACAGATACGCAGTATTTT. Protein sequence: CASSAWGLAGTDTQYF. Full variable domain (missing parts from reference TRBV7-2 and TRBJ2-3): GAGVSQSPSNKVTEKGKDVELRCDPISGHTALYWYRQSLGQGLEFLIYFQGNSAPDKSGLPSDRFSAERTGGSVSTLTIQRTQQEDSAVYLCASSAWGLAGTDTQYFGPGTRLTVL.

The chain couples TRBV2 to TRBJ2-2; 7 nucleotides match TRBD2. Germline lookup yields CDR1 SNHLY and CDR2 FYNNEI. There are 15 residues in the CDR3. V dropped 8 bases and J dropped 0; count of bases not matched to a gene: 6. This CDR3 reads CASGVAGTNTGELFF. The DNA for the CDR3 is TGTGCCAGCGGAGTAGCGGGTACGAACACCGGGGAGCTGTTTTTT.

The genes are TRBV6-6 and TRBJ2-1, with D perhaps TRBD1 (5 bases). Trimming cost V 7 bases and J 7 bases, with 11 bases left between them. CDR1 is MNHNY, CDR2 SVGAGI, per germline (reference sequence). CDR3 length: 12 residues. The CDR3 region is CASTERGNEQFF. CDR3 sequence (DNA): TGTGCCAGCACTGAAAGGGGTAATGAGCAGTTCTTC.

This chain links TRBV5-1 with TRBJ2-3; D call uncertain. CDR3 length: 15 amino acids. Trimming stripped 4 bases from V and 2 bases from J, with 14 bases between. In germline, CDR1 is SGHRS, CDR2 YFSETQ. The CDR3 here is CASSPRRVNTDTQYF. CDR3 DNA sequence: TGCGCCAGCAGCCCAAGACGGGTTAACACAGATACGCAGTATTTT.

There are a few counts of this clone. V is TRBV7-8 and J is TRBJ1-1; D is undetermined. The V end was cut by 5 bases, the J end by 1 base, with 11 bases between. Germline lookup yields CDR1 SGHVS and CDR2 FQNEAQ. The CDR3 totals 14 residues. The CDR3: CASSLPGRNTEAFF. The CDR3 DNA is TGTGCCAGCAGCCTACCCGGGAGGAACACTGAAGCTTTCTTT.

This sequence joins TRBV9 and TRBJ1-2; no firm D call. The CDR3 runs to 15 residues. Trimming took 6 bases from V and 6 from J, leaving 21 bases between them. The germline V gene encodes CDR1 SGDLS and CDR2 YYNGEE. Here the CDR3 DNA reads TGTGCCAGCACCCCTAGGATACACTTCGGGGATGGCTACACCTTC. It codes for CASTPRIHFGDGYTF.

V usage is TRBV7-3 and J usage is TRBJ1-4, with D possibly matching TRBD1 (6 bases). Trimming cost V 5 bases and J 8 bases, with 18 bases left between them. The CDR3 is made up of 15 amino acids. CDR1 is SGHTA, CDR2 FQGTGA, per germline. Written as DNA, the CDR3 is TGTGCCAGCAGCGAGGCCGGGGGGCGTGGAGAAAAACTGTTTTTT. Its translation: CASSEAGGRGEKLFF.

V is TRBV5-1 and J is TRBJ2-6, with 12 bases matching TRBD1. Germline V gives CDR1 SGHRS, CDR2 YFSETQ. The V segment lost 4 bases and the J segment 1 base; nucleotides outside the gene matches: 9. The length of the CDR3 is 19 residues. For the CDR3, the DNA is TGCGCCAGCAGCCCTAGTCCGGGACAGGGGGCTTCTGGGGCCAACGTCCTGACTTTC. Translation: CASSPSPGQGASGANVLTF.

The V call is TRBV11-3, the J call TRBJ1-1; the match to TRBD1 covers 8 bases. This CDR3 region has 13 residues. V gave up 8 bases and J gave up 4 bases; unmatched junction bases: 6. Germline lookup yields CDR1 SGHNT and CDR2 YENEEA. The CDR3: CASSRQGSTEAFF. In DNA, the CDR3 is TGTGCCAGCTCACGACAGGGGTCCACTGAAGCTTTCTTT.

CDR3 DNA sequence: TGTGCCAGCAGCAACGGACAGGGTTCCTACAATGAGCAGTTCTTC. Amino acid sequence: CASSNGQGSYNEQFF. This rearrangement joins TRBV9 to TRBJ2-1, with TRBD1 identical over 8 bases. Germline V gene lookup returns CDR1 SGDLS and CDR2 YYNGEE. Losses at the gene ends were 4 bases for V and 1 base for J; bases not matched to a gene: 4. The length of the CDR3 is 15 residues.

The J gene is TRBJ1-1, the V gene TRBV19; TRBD1 matches 7 bases. Germline trimming cut 5 bases from V and 6 bases from J; bases unmatched to any gene: 6. This CDR3 has 13 amino acids. Germline CDR1 and CDR2: LNHDA and SQIVND (reference sequence). Written as DNA, the CDR3 is TGTGCCAGTAGTCGACAGGGTTGGTCTGAAGCTTTCTTT. This codes for CASSRQGWSEAFF.